This is a list of T cell receptor beta chains from one sample in a study of T-cell memory formation after mild COVID-19. Each CDR3 protein gets one entry after TCRdb re-called the 5' RACE reads with MiXCR. Here the sample spans around 300,000 distinct CDR3 sequences, about an eighth being singletons. The specimen sequenced was PBMCs or a T cell subset sorted from them (not recorded which). The source of these receptors is a man between 18 and 35 years old who had mild COVID-19 (a few samples of this study predate the infection). Cell type and time point are not known. CDR3s include the opening cysteine and the closing phenylalanine or tryptophan. D genes are given only for firm matches. Clone size is not always given. Where it is, it says once, few, many or a class for expanded clones.

j_gene | abundance | d_gene | v_gene | CDR3nt | CDR3aa
TRBJ2-3 | few | - | TRBV2 | TGTGCCAGCACCGATAACAGCCCAGATACGCAGTATTTT | CASTDNSPDTQYF
TRBJ2-5 | few | - | TRBV11-2 | TGTGCCAGCAGCTTGGACACGGCGGAGACCCAGTACTTC | CASSLDTAETQYF
TRBJ1-2 | few | - | TRBV12-3/TRBV12-4 | TGTGCCAGCAGTTTGGGAGGGGCAGGCTACACCTTC | CASSLGGAGYTF
TRBJ1-1 | - | - | TRBV2 | TGTGCCAGCAGACCAGAGAACACTGAAGCTTTCTTT | CASRPENTEAFF
TRBJ2-5 | few | - | TRBV28 | TGTGCCAGCAGAGGAGGGGGGTCCCAGGAGACCCAGTACTTC | CASRGGGSQETQYF
TRBJ2-3 | once | - | TRBV9 | TGTGCCAGCAGCGTAGGGAGTAGGCGGGGACGCACAGATACGCAGTATTTT | CASSVGSRRGRTDTQYF
TRBJ1-2 | - | - | TRBV12-3/TRBV12-4 | TGTGCCAGCAGTCTGGACACCGCTCGGGGCTACACCTTC | CASSLDTARGYTF
TRBJ1-4 | few | - | TRBV9 | TGTGCCAGCAGCCCCCGGACCATAACAGGAGCTAATGAAAAACTGTTTTTT | CASSPRTITGANEKLFF
TRBJ1-5 | few | - | TRBV6-5 | TGTGCCAGCAGTCCGCGCGGCAGAAGCCAGCCCCAGCATTTT | CASSPRGRSQPQHF
TRBJ1-1 | few | - | TRBV20-1 | TGCAGTGCTTGGGCAGGGGCCTCAATGAACACTGAAGCTTTCTTT | CSAWAGASMNTEAFF
TRBJ2-1 | many | - | TRBV6-5 | TGTGCCAGCGCCCGGGACGCCGCCTACAATGAGCAGTTCTTC | CASARDAAYNEQFF
TRBJ2-7 | few | TRBD1 | TRBV12-3/TRBV12-4 | TGTGCCAGCAGCGCCGGGACAGGGGAATTCGAGCAGTACTTC | CASSAGTGEFEQYF
TRBJ1-5 | few | - | TRBV2 | TGTGCCAGCGCCTCTCTCCCGCCTGGCAGCAATCAGCCCCAGCATTTT | CASASLPPGSNQPQHF
TRBJ2-3 | many | TRBD2 | TRBV6-4 | TGTGCCAGCAGTGGGACTAGCGGGGGCACAGATACGCAGTATTTT | CASSGTSGGTDTQYF
TRBJ2-1 | - | - | TRBV24-1 | TGTGCCACCAGTGCTTTGGACAGAGACAATGAGCAGTTCTTC | CATSALDRDNEQFF
TRBJ2-7 | few | TRBD2 | TRBV6-4 | TGTGCCAGCAGTGACACGATCCCCCCCACCCCGGGGAAAACGGGACTAGCGTACTACGAGCAGTACTTC | CASSDTIPPTPGKTGLAYYEQYF
TRBJ2-5 | - | TRBD2 | TRBV2 | TGTGCCAGCGGGGCGGGAGCTTGGGAGACCCAGTACTTC | CASGAGAWETQYF
TRBJ2-3 | - | TRBD2 | TRBV9 | TGTGCCAGCAGCGTGGGGGGGAGCCAGGCAGATACGCAGTATTTT | CASSVGGSQADTQYF
TRBJ2-2 | few | TRBD2 | TRBV6-5 | TGTGCCAGCAGTTGGGGGGGGTACACCGGGGAGCTGTTTTTT | CASSWGGYTGELFF
TRBJ2-2 | - | - | TRBV5-1 | TGCGCCAGCAGCTTGGCCGGCAGGGGAATATACACCGGGGAGCTGTTTTTT | CASSLAGRGIYTGELFF
TRBJ2-1 | few | - | TRBV10-3 | TGTGCCATCAGTGAGTCGGGGACAAGACCGTACAATGAGCAGTTCTTC | CAISESGTRPYNEQFF
TRBJ2-5 | few | - | TRBV9 | TGTGCCAGCAGCCTAAGGGGTTGGGAAGAGACCCAGTACTTC | CASSLRGWEETQYF
TRBJ2-1 | few | - | TRBV18 | TGTGCCAGCTCACCAGGGGTGGATGAGCAGTTCTTC | CASSPGVDEQFF
TRBJ1-4 | - | - | TRBV9 | TGTGCCAGCAGCGAAAGATGGGGGGAGGCTAATGAAAAACTGTTTTTT | CASSERWGEANEKLFF
TRBJ2-2 | - | - | TRBV11-2 | TGTGCCAGCAGCCTTAGACTGGACAACACCGGGGAGCTGTTTTTT | CASSLRLDNTGELFF
TRBJ1-4 | - | - | TRBV30 | TGTGCCCGATCTGTTGGTGAAAAACTGTTTTTT | CARSVGEKLFF
TRBJ2-1 | many | - | TRBV7-3 | TGTGCCAGCAGCCTACAGGGCCAAGGGATTTCTTACAATGAGCAGTTCTTC | CASSLQGQGISYNEQFF
TRBJ2-7 | few | TRBD1 | TRBV7-8 | TGTGCCAGCAGCCGACAGGGAGCAGGGGCATTCTACGAGCAGTACTTC | CASSRQGAGAFYEQYF
TRBJ2-5 | few | - | TRBV7-2 | TGTGCCTCCTCTGCGGAAGAGACCCAGTACTTC | CASSAEETQYF
TRBJ1-2 | - | TRBD1 | TRBV5-1 | TGCGCCAGCAGCTTGTTAGGGGGCGACTATGGCTACACCTTC | CASSLLGGDYGYTF
TRBJ2-7 | many | TRBD1 | TRBV4-2 | TGTGCCAGCAGCCCCTGGGGGACAGGGTGGAACGAGCAGTACTTC | CASSPWGTGWNEQYF
TRBJ1-4 | few | - | TRBV2 | TGTGCCAGCAGTGAGGAGAAACTGTTTTTT | CASSEEKLFF
TRBJ2-1 | few | TRBD2 | TRBV9 | TGTGCCAGCAGCGTACAAGGCGCCGGGGGGGCGGGCAATGAGCAGTTCTTC | CASSVQGAGGAGNEQFF
TRBJ2-3 | many | - | TRBV5-1 | TGCGCCAGCAACCCAGAGGGCAGCCGCCCGGATACGCAGTATTTT | CASNPEGSRPDTQYF
TRBJ1-3 | few | - | TRBV3-1 | TGTGCCAGCAGCAGAAAGGTACACTCTGGAAACACCATATATTTT | CASSRKVHSGNTIYF
TRBJ1-1 | few | - | TRBV30 | TGTGCCTGGAGGCGCCTTGAAGCTTTCTTT | CAWRRLEAFF
TRBJ2-5 | few | - | TRBV24-1 | TGTGCCACCACCACGGAAGAGACCCAGTACTTC | CATTTEETQYF
TRBJ2-1 | - | - | TRBV7-6 | TGTGCCAGCAGCTTCGAGGCTAGCCTCTACAATGAGCAGTTCTTC | CASSFEASLYNEQFF
TRBJ2-5 | many | - | TRBV10-2 | TGCGCCAGCAGTGGCCGCGGTGGCGAGACCCAGTACTTC | CASSGRGGETQYF
TRBJ1-4 | few | - | TRBV7-9 | TGTGCCAGCAGCCTGGGGCCTTTGGGTGAAAAACTGTTTTTT | CASSLGPLGEKLFF
TRBJ2-4 | - | - | TRBV7-2 | TGTGCCAGCAGACCCTCCGGCAACGACTTAAACATTCAGTACTTC | CASRPSGNDLNIQYF
TRBJ2-2 | - | - | TRBV5-1 | TGCGCCAGCAGCGATATTAACAGGAACACCGGGGAGCTGTTTTTT | CASSDINRNTGELFF